Listed below are T cell receptor beta chains from one sample, sequenced in a study of type 1 regulatory T cells. Antigens of these TCRs are unknown. TCRdb re-analysed the reads in MiXCR, keeping a single row per CDR3 protein. The table records tens of thousands of distinct CDR3 sequences, less than 25% of them present only once. The sequencing input was cultured type 1 regulatory T (Tr1) cells, either the whole culture or a sorted fraction (not recorded which). The receptors stem from a human donor in good health. CDR3s include the opening cysteine and the closing phenylalanine or tryptophan. A D gene is named only where the DNA matches it firmly. Expanded clones get a size class; other rows say once, few or many, or leave the size out.

clone_size	d_call	v_call	j_call	cdr3_nt	cdr3_aa
many	TRBD2	TRBV5-1	TRBJ2-3	TGCGCCAGCAGCCGACTAGCGGGAGGCGCAGATACGCAGTATTTT	CASSRLAGGADTQYF
many	-	TRBV5-1	TRBJ1-1	TGCGCCAGCAGCTTGGCCGAAAGCTGGAAAGCTTTCTTT	CASSLAESWKAFF
-	-	TRBV5-1	TRBJ2-2	TGCGCCAGCAGCCCAAAAGTCTGGGGGCAAGGCGGGGAGCTGTTTTTT	CASSPKVWGQGGELFF
few	TRBD2	TRBV27	TRBJ2-7	TGTGCCAGCAGTTCCCCGGGGCGGGAGTACTACGAGCAGTACTTC	CASSSPGREYYEQYF
few	TRBD1	TRBV5-1	TRBJ2-1	TGCGCCAGCAGCCTAGGGACAGTCTCCTACAATGAGCAGTTCTTC	CASSLGTVSYNEQFF
few	TRBD2	TRBV7-2	TRBJ2-7	TGTGCCAGCAGCCGCACTGGCGGGAGATACGAGCAGTACTTC	CASSRTGGRYEQYF
-	-	TRBV29-1	TRBJ1-2	TGCAGCGTAGCGAGATTCCTAGGGTATGGCTACACCTTC	CSVARFLGYGYTF
few	-	TRBV27	TRBJ1-6	TGTGCCAGCAGCACCCAGGGCGGGTTTTCACCCCTCCACTTT	CASSTQGGFSPLHF
few	-	TRBV20-1	TRBJ2-7	TGCAGTGCTAGAGTACCAGGGGACGACGAGCAGTACTTC	CSARVPGDDEQYF
-	-	TRBV25-1	TRBJ2-7	TGTGCCAGCAGTGAAAGTACGAGGATTTTAGTGCAGTACTTC	CASSESTRILVQYF
-	TRBD2	TRBV20-1	TRBJ2-1	TGCAGTGCGCGGGAGGTGGACAATGAGCAGTTCTTC	CSAREVDNEQFF
-	TRBD2	TRBV10-3	TRBJ2-5	TGTGCCATCAGTGAGGGGGGGACTAGCGGGAGTGAGACCCAGTACTTC	CAISEGGTSGSETQYF
-	-	TRBV12-3/TRBV12-4	TRBJ2-7	TGTGCCAGCACCCAAAGACAGAGGCTGACCTACGAGCAGTACTTC	CASTQRQRLTYEQYF
-	TRBD2	TRBV19	TRBJ2-5	TGTGCCAGTAGTATATTCGGACTAGCGGGAGGAGGAGAAGAGACCCAGTACTTC	CASSIFGLAGGGEETQYF
many	TRBD2	TRBV3-1	TRBJ2-7	TGTGCCAGCAGCCCTAGCGGGAGGATCTCCTACGAGCAGTACTTC	CASSPSGRISYEQYF
-	-	TRBV6-6	TRBJ2-2	TGTGCCAGCAGTGATACAGGGTCCGGGGAGCTGTTTTTT	CASSDTGSGELFF
few	TRBD2	TRBV10-3	TRBJ2-1	TGTGCCATCAGTACCTTGGGGAGGGTATCCTACAATGAGCAGTTCTTC	CAISTLGRVSYNEQFF
-	-	TRBV6-5	TRBJ1-2	TGTGCCAGCAGTTACGAGTCCTACTATGGCTACACCTTC	CASSYESYYGYTF
few	-	TRBV6-1	TRBJ2-7	TGTGCCAGCAGGGACGGCACCTACGAGCAGTACTTC	CASRDGTYEQYF
few	-	TRBV5-1	TRBJ1-5	TGCGCCAGCAGCTTGTCGGTAGGGGATCAGCCCCAGCATTTT	CASSLSVGDQPQHF
few	TRBD2	TRBV29-1	TRBJ2-1	TGCAGCGTCCCGACTAGCGCTAATGAGCAGTTCTTC	CSVPTSANEQFF
few	-	TRBV5-1	TRBJ2-2	TGCGCCACCCGGGCTGGGGTTCCCACCGGGGAGCTGTTTTTT	CATRAGVPTGELFF
-	-	TRBV4-1	TRBJ2-2	TGCGCCAGCAGCCAAGGGATAGGAAGGAACACCGGGGAGCTGTTTTTT	CASSQGIGRNTGELFF
few	-	TRBV10-3	TRBJ2-3	TGTGCCATCAGTGAGAGGCGGGACTTAAAGCCGCAGTATTTT	CAISERRDLKPQYF
-	-	TRBV7-2	TRBJ1-5	TGTGCCAGCAGCCCAAGGGCAATCTATAGCAATCAGCCCCAGCATTTT	CASSPRAIYSNQPQHF
-	-	TRBV7-2	TRBJ1-3	TGTGCCAGCGCGCGCCAAGGGACTGGAAACACCATATATTTT	CASARQGTGNTIYF
few	-	TRBV7-3	TRBJ2-2	TGTGCCAGCATCCGATTCCTCTCGAGGCGAACCGGGGAGCTGTTTTTT	CASIRFLSRRTGELFF
few	-	TRBV5-1	TRBJ1-6	TGCGCCAGCAGCTTGGGCAGGTTAGAAGGCTCACCCCTCCACTTT	CASSLGRLEGSPLHF
-	TRBD2	TRBV5-1	TRBJ2-1	TGCGCCAGCAGCCGGGGGCCTAGCGGGAGGATCGGCGGCGATGAGCAGTTCTTC	CASSRGPSGRIGGDEQFF
-	-	TRBV18	TRBJ2-2	TGTGCCAGCTCACCACGGGCCCTAAGAGTAAACACCGGGGAGCTGTTTTTT	CASSPRALRVNTGELFF
few	-	TRBV15	TRBJ1-2	TGTGCCACCAGCACAGGGTATAACTATGGCTACACCTTC	CATSTGYNYGYTF
few	TRBD1	TRBV18	TRBJ2-3	TGTGCCAGCTCACGACTGACAGGGGCTGAGGGTACGCAGTATTTT	CASSRLTGAEGTQYF
medium-sized	TRBD2	TRBV12-3/TRBV12-4	TRBJ2-3	TGTGCCAGCAGTAAAATAGCGGGAGATGCAAGGCATACGCAGTATTTT	CASSKIAGDARHTQYF
many	-	TRBV18	TRBJ1-5	TGTGCCAGCTCACCACAGAGACTGGAACCCCAGCATTTT	CASSPQRLEPQHF
-	TRBD2	TRBV3-1	TRBJ2-1	TGTGCCAGCAGCCAAGGTGCGGGAGGGAGTGAGCAGTTCTTC	CASSQGAGGSEQFF
few	TRBD2	TRBV20-1	TRBJ2-5	TGCAGTGCTCACCTAGCGGGGACGTCCAAGACCCAGTACTTC	CSAHLAGTSKTQYF
-	-	TRBV20-1	TRBJ2-1	TGCAGTGCTAGCGGTAGGGCTTTCTACAATGAGCAGTTCTTC	CSASGRAFYNEQFF
few	-	TRBV6-6	TRBJ2-2	TGTGCCAGCATACTCGGGGGCTTGAACACCGGGGAGCTGTTTTTT	CASILGGLNTGELFF
few	TRBD1	TRBV5-1	TRBJ2-7	TGCGCCAGCAGCTTGGTTGGGACAGGGGACCCCGAGCAGTACTTC	CASSLVGTGDPEQYF
-	TRBD2	TRBV4-3	TRBJ2-1	TGCGCCAGTTCTAATTCCGGGACTAGAACCTACAATGAGCAGTTCTTC	CASSNSGTRTYNEQFF
few	-	TRBV29-1	TRBJ2-1	TGCAGCGTTGATGGACACCAGAACTCCTACAATGAGCAGTTCTTC	CSVDGHQNSYNEQFF
few	TRBD1	TRBV28	TRBJ1-6	TGTGCCAGCAGTCGGAGGGACAGGGACAATTCACCCCTCCACTTT	CASSRRDRDNSPLHF
-	-	TRBV6-1	TRBJ2-2	TGTGCCAGCCTCTATGGGGCGTCGGACACCGGGGAGCTGTTTTTT	CASLYGASDTGELFF
-	TRBD1	TRBV19	TRBJ2-7	TGTGCCAGTAGTCCCGCGACAGGGACCCACGAGCAGTACTTC	CASSPATGTHEQYF
-	TRBD1	TRBV6-1	TRBJ2-7	TGTGCCAGCACGGACAGGGGAGCCTACGAGCAGTACTTC	CASTDRGAYEQYF
-	-	TRBV20-1	TRBJ1-1	TGCAGTGCGGGGGGACATAATGAAGCTTTCTTT	CSAGGHNEAFF
-	-	TRBV24-1	TRBJ2-1	TGTGCCACCAGTGATCAAGTAGCGGAGGGGCCCAATGAGCAGTTCTTC	CATSDQVAEGPNEQFF
many	-	TRBV18	TRBJ2-6	TGTGCCAGCTCACCTTGGGACCGAACCCCCGGGGCCAACGTCCTGACTTTC	CASSPWDRTPGANVLTF
few	TRBD2	TRBV9	TRBJ2-1	TGTGCCAGCAGCGTAAGCGGGAGCTCCTACAATGAGCAGTTCTTC	CASSVSGSSYNEQFF
few	TRBD1	TRBV14	TRBJ1-6	TGTGCCAGCAGCCGCAGACAGGGGAGTAATTCACCCCTCCACTTT	CASSRRQGSNSPLHF
few	TRBD2	TRBV5-1	TRBJ2-1	TGCGCCAGCAGCTGGGCCCCGGGACTACTAGAGCAGTTCTTC	CASSWAPGLLEQFF
few	-	TRBV18	TRBJ2-2	TGTGCCAGCTCACCCCAAGTAACAGTCGCCGGGGAGCTGTTTTTT	CASSPQVTVAGELFF
few	TRBD2	TRBV14	TRBJ2-1	TGTGCCAGCAGCCAACAGGGAGGGCCCATCAATGAGCAGTTCTTC	CASSQQGGPINEQFF
few	-	TRBV11-1	TRBJ1-4	TGTGCCAGCAAGAGATCAACTAATGAAAAACTGTTTTTT	CASKRSTNEKLFF
once	-	TRBV9	TRBJ1-2	TGTGCCAGCAGCGTAGGCGTGGGCCTTACTAACTATGGCTACACCTTC	CASSVGVGLTNYGYTF